The T cell receptor (beta chain) described here comes from a study of blood T cell repertoires in COVID-19. Study-wide context: T cells, B-cell-depleted T cells, or PBMCs provided the cDNA or gDNA that served as material.

This clone was observed a handful of times. Which cohort a participant joined came from the clinical history participants gave. Two negative PCRs, clearance, or symptom resolution had been documented for recovered Cohort 3 donors. TCRdb's copy holds only in-frame clones and misses some; the assay was immunoSEQ multiplex PCR. Of 150,000 to 250,000 clones in the sample, approximately 90% were seen once. This clonotype originated in a woman between 25 and 40 years old who had recovered from COVID-19. Sequencing used PBMCs or T cells enriched from blood (not recorded which).

CDR3 loop: CASAKGDRGGLTEAFF. In DNA, the CDR3 is TGCGCCAGCGCCAAGGGAGACAGGGGAGGGCTCACTGAAGCTTTCTTT. J is TRBJ1-1 and V is TRBV4-1; 8 bases match TRBD1. J gave up 4 bases and V 8 bases, and 15 bases lay outside the gene matches. In germline, CDR1 is MGHRA, CDR2 YSYEKL. The CDR3 has 16 amino acids.